This TCR beta chain stems from a study of blood T cell repertoires in COVID-19. Study summary: The study drew acute and convalescent COVID-19 samples from the United States, Italy and Spain. T cells, B-cell-depleted T cells, or PBMCs provided the cDNA or gDNA that served as material.

In the study's own analysis: Amplification of reference gene primers was used by the study to estimate nucleated cell counts. Here immunoSEQ multiplex PCR was the method, and the copy in TCRdb shows in-frame clones only, minus some. That table furnishes V, J and clone size, whereas the DNA furnished D and trimming. This table has about 140,000 clones, around 90% appearing once. CDR3 size: 13 residues. The germline V gene has CDR1 SGHRS and CDR2 YFSETQ. Trimming removed 3 bases from V and 9 bases from J; junction bases left unmatched: 8. The chain uses TRBV5-1 and TRBJ2-5, with 7 nucleotides matching TRBD1. The sequenced material came from peripheral blood. This TCR came from a man aged 60 to 69 with active or convalescent COVID-19. The CDR3 spells CASSSGQNTAQYF. CDR3 bases: TGCGCCAGCAGCTCGGGACAGAATACGGCCCAGTACTTC.